This TCR beta chain was found in a study of patients and donors after allogeneic stem cell transplantation. TCRdb ran MiXCR on the RT-PCR reads and lists one entry per CDR3 protein. Among hundreds of thousands of distinct CDR3 sequences listed, 16% were seen once. Trimming pared 4 bases from V and 0 bases from J, leaving 13 bases between. Germline CDR1 LNHDA, CDR2 SQIVND (reference sequence). CDR3 length: 16 amino acids. The sequenced sample consisted of blood, either unsorted or a sorted T cell fraction (not recorded which). The gene calls are TRBV19 and TRBJ1-3, with D unclear. This TCR derives from a human donor who was either an allogeneic HSCT recipient or a stem cell or donor lymphocyte infusion donor (not recorded which). It is not recorded whose cells these are; they may come from a transplant donor. The CDR3 DNA follows: TGTGCCAGTAGTAACGACCCTGGGGTCTCTGGAAACACCATATATTTT. Protein sequence: CASSNDPGVSGNTIYF.